This TCR beta chain is drawn from a study of cytotoxic CD8 clonotypes in ibrutinib-treated CLL. Study at large: Mean values per sample were around 250,000 productive templates and roughly 90,000 productive rearrangements.

Genomic DNA in a quantity of 2 to 2.5 micrograms was derived from cryopreserved PBMCs for TCR beta libraries. Targeted sequencing depth ranged from 1 in 200,000 to 1 in 1 million T cells. Sequencing was performed with immunoSEQ multiplex PCR; in TCRdb, only in-frame clones are kept and a portion is missing. The sample shows roughly 45,000 clones, 60% to 80% of them seen only once. This CDR3 has 15 amino acids. The germline gives CDR1 SGHVS, CDR2 FQNEAQ. J gave up 7 bases and V 0 bases, and 4 bases lay outside the gene matches. The sequenced sample was PBMCs, obtained after 24 months of ibrutinib treatment. This sequence joins TRBV7-8 and TRBJ2-4; TRBD1 agrees at 9 bases. The TCR was taken from a human donor with chronic lymphocytic leukemia. The DNA of the CDR3 is TGTGCCAGCAGCTTAGCGTCCGGGACAGGGAACATTCAGTACTTC. It translates to CASSLASGTGNIQYF.